The 18 T cell receptor beta chains below were found in one sample sequenced in a study of CD8 T cells in ankylosing spondylitis. Study outcomes and limitations: What seemed typical of ankylosing spondylitis blood was a TCR beta motif built from about eight highly homologous variants.

Each CDR3 protein is one row after TCRdb ran MiXCR on the 5' RACE reads. The sample consists of more than 650,000 distinct CDR3 sequences, 10% to 15% of them appearing once. These receptors lack a known antigen. Input material: blood, either unsorted or a sorted T cell fraction (not recorded which). The receptor set was obtained from a male donor with ankylosing spondylitis.

This clonotype came up a few times. V gene TRBV15 combines with J gene TRBJ2-3; tentatively, D is TRBD1 or TRBD2 (6 bases each). V was cut by 8 bases and J by 5 bases, with 11 bases left in between. The CDR3 contains 12 residues. Germline CDR1 is LNHNV and CDR2 is YYDKDF (reference sequence). DNA of the CDR3: TGTGCCACCGGGGGGCGCGGAGATACGCAGTATTTT. It is translated as CATGGRGDTQYF.

The chain joins TRBV5-1 to TRBJ1-1, with no clear D. V was shortened by 1 base and J by 2 bases, with 12 bases between the two germline ends. The CDR3 length is 15 residues. Per the germline V gene, CDR1 is SGHRS and CDR2 is YFSETQ. The CDR3 protein is CASSLWARSNTEAFF. The CDR3 DNA follows: TGCGCCAGCAGCTTGTGGGCCAGATCAAACACTGAAGCTTTCTTT. The whole variable domain, filled in from reference TRBV5-1 and TRBJ1-1, reads KAGVTQTPRYLIKTRGQQVTLSCSPISGHRSVSWYQQTPGQGLQFLFEYFSETQRNKGNFPGRFSGRQFSNSRSEMNVSTLELGDSALYLCASSLWARSNTEAFFGQGTRLTVV.

This chain uses TRBV20-1 with TRBJ1-1, with a possible D match to TRBD1 (6 bases). Trimming stripped 2 bases from V and 7 bases from J, with 17 bases between. This CDR3 contains 14 residues. Germline assignment: CDR1 DFQATT and CDR2 SNEGSKA (reference sequence). The CDR3 nucleotides are TGCAGTGCTAGAACAACAGGGTACGGATTTGAAGCTTTCTTT. It yields the protein CSARTTGYGFEAFF.

This clonotype was counted ten times or more. The rearrangement uses TRBV25-1 and TRBJ2-3; a possible D gene is TRBD2 (6 bases). Deletions cut 1 base from V and 1 base from J, with 6 bases between. The CDR3 has 14 residues. Germline lookup yields CDR1 MGHDK and CDR2 SYGVNS. The CDR3 DNA reads TGTGCCAGCAGTGAATGGAGGGGCACAGATACGCAGTATTTT. This gives the protein CASSEWRGTDTQYF.

This clonotype appeared a few times. V usage is TRBV11-2 and J usage is TRBJ1-2, with D uncertain. V lost 11 bases and J 2 bases, leaving 15 bases between the germline ends. Germline V gives CDR1 SGHAT, CDR2 FQNNGV. CDR3 length: 13 residues. The CDR3, as DNA: TGTGCCTCCGCACCCCAAGAGAACTATGGCTACACCTTC. The encoded protein is CASAPQENYGYTF.

The V gene is TRBV7-9, the J gene TRBJ1-1; D unresolved. Trimming took off 2 bases at V and 7 bases at J, with 5 bases between the two ends. The CDR3 runs 11 residues. Germline V gives CDR1 SEHNR, CDR2 FQNEAQ (reference sequence). The CDR3 nucleotides read TGTGCCAGCAGCTTAAGATATGAAGCTTTCTTT. Encoded protein: CASSLRYEAFF.

V usage is TRBV7-8 and J usage is TRBJ2-2; TRBD1 matches at 9 bases. With V trimmed by 5 bases and J by 3 bases, 13 bases remained unmatched. CDR1 SGHVS and CDR2 FQNEAQ come from the germline V gene. This CDR3 is 18 amino acids long. CDR3 protein: CASSQIPSTGGYTGELFF. Written as DNA, the CDR3 is TGTGCCAGCAGCCAAATACCTTCGACAGGGGGATACACCGGGGAGCTGTTTTTT. Complete variable domain (other parts from reference TRBV7-8 and TRBJ2-2): GAGVSQSPRYKVAKRGQDVALRCDPISGHVSLFWYQQALGQGPEFLTYFQNEAQLDKSGLPSDRFFAERPEGSVSTLKIQRTQQEDSAVYLCASSQIPSTGGYTGELFFGEGSRLTVL.

Regarding this clonotype: A much larger clone sits a single nucleotide away, making a read error possible. This chain links TRBV4-3 with TRBJ2-7; TRBD1 aligns across 8 bases. The ends lost 2 bases at V and 2 bases at J; junction bases unmatched: 2. The CDR3 has 14 amino acids. The germline gives CDR1 LGHNA, CDR2 YSLEER. CDR3 residues: CASSQTTGAYEQYF. The CDR3 DNA sequence: TGCGCCAGCAGCCAAACGACAGGGGCCTACGAGCAGTACTTC.

This rearrangement joins TRBV4-2 to TRBJ2-3; perhaps TRBD2 as D (7 bases). The CDR3 is made up of 17 amino acids. Germline values: CDR1 LGHNA, CDR2 YNFKEQ. The V and J ends lost 5 bases and 0 bases respectively, with 18 bases between them. CDR3 loop: CASSDGGGGSSTDTQYF. Here the CDR3 DNA reads TGTGCCAGCAGCGATGGGGGGGGCGGATCTAGCACAGATACGCAGTATTTT.

The CDR3 DNA reads TGTGCCAGCAGGGATAGCCCCAGCACAGATACGCAGTATTTT. Its translation: CASRDSPSTDTQYF. The rearrangement joins TRBV6-1 to TRBJ2-3; D gene uncertain. The germline V and J ends were trimmed by 6 bases and 0 bases, with 10 bases remaining between them. Germline CDR1 reads MNHNS; CDR2 reads SASEGT. This CDR3 has 14 residues.

This clonotype was picked up a small number of times. V is TRBV20-1 and J is TRBJ2-5; 12 positions agree with TRBD2. CDR3 length equals 16 residues. Germline V gene data show CDR1 as DFQATT and CDR2 as SNEGSKA (reference sequence). V dropped 1 base and J dropped 4; count of bases not matched to a gene: 7. In nucleotides, the CDR3 is TGCAGTGCTAGAGCTTTCACTAGCGGGAGGAGAGAGACCCAGTACTTC. It codes for CSARAFTSGRRETQYF.

This chain connects TRBV20-1 to TRBJ2-2; the D is unclear. Trimming shortened V by 3 bases and J by 5 bases, and 10 bases separated the two germline ends. Germline values: CDR1 DFQATT, CDR2 SNEGSKA (reference sequence). This CDR3 is built from 13 residues. The CDR3 DNA sequence: TGCAGTGCTAGCATGCTGGGGACCGGGGAGCTGTTTTTT. Its protein is CSASMLGTGELFF.

The chain combines TRBV18 with TRBJ1-5; D is possibly TRBD1 (6 bases). The germline CDR1 and CDR2 sequences are KGHSH and LQKENI. Trimming removed 3 bases at V and 3 bases at J, with 12 bases between. The CDR3 sequence is 15 residues long. The CDR3 loop reads CASSPNQGYNQPQHF. CDR3 coding DNA: TGTGCCAGCTCACCGAATCAGGGGTACAATCAGCCCCAGCATTTT. Variable domain in full (rest from reference TRBV18 and TRBJ1-5): NAGVMQNPRHLVRRRGQEARLRCSPMKGHSHVYWYRQLPEEGLKFMVYLQKENIIDESGMPKERFSAEFPKEGPSILRIQQVVRGDSAAYFCASSPNQGYNQPQHFGDGTRLSIL.

The V call is TRBV20-1, the J call TRBJ1-2, with a tentative D call TRBD1 (5 bases). Trimming pared 0 bases from V and 4 bases from J, leaving 15 bases between. Per the germline V gene, CDR1 is DFQATT and CDR2 is SNEGSKA (reference sequence). This CDR3 contains 15 residues. CDR3 residues: CSARDGARRSYGYTF. For the CDR3, the DNA is TGCAGTGCTAGAGATGGGGCCCGGAGGAGCTATGGCTACACCTTC.

The sample holds many counts of this clonotype. This chain links TRBV6-2 or TRBV6-3 with TRBJ1-5; D not resolved. CDR1 is MNHEY and CDR2 is SVGEGT in the germline V gene. Between the trimmed V and J ends, which lost 2 bases and 4 bases, there was a span of 9 bases. This CDR3 region has 14 residues. In nucleotides, the CDR3 is TGTGCCAGCAGTTACCGACAAGCAAATCAGCCCCAGCATTTT. Its protein product is CASSYRQANQPQHF.

J is TRBJ2-7 and V is TRBV10-3, with a tentative D call TRBD2 (6 bases). The CDR3 loop spans 14 amino acids. The germline V gene has CDR1 ENHRY and CDR2 SYGVKD. Trimming removed 2 bases at V and 4 bases at J, with 12 bases between. As DNA, the CDR3 is TGTGCCATCAGTGAGGCGGGGAAGGGGTACGAGCAGTACTTC. Translating it yields CAISEAGKGYEQYF.

The V and J genes are TRBV20-1 and TRBJ2-1; TRBD2 agrees at 8 bases. The CDR3 is made up of 15 amino acids. Unmatched junction bases numbered 15, after V lost 6 bases and J lost 8 bases. The germline CDR1 and CDR2 sequences are DFQATT and SNEGSKA (reference sequence). The DNA of the CDR3 is TGCAGTGCCCCTAGGACTAGCAATGAGGTCCATGAGCAGTTCTTC. Amino acids: CSAPRTSNEVHEQFF.

The table lists this clonotype with a few counts. This chain joins TRBV28 and TRBJ2-7; 8 nucleotides align to TRBD1. The CDR3 consists of 16 residues. The V segment lost 2 bases and the J segment 3 bases; nucleotides outside the gene matches: 9. Germline V CDR1 and CDR2: MDHEN, SYDVKM. CDR3 DNA: TGTGCCAGCAGTTTAAGCGGACAGGGTAGGCTCTACGAGCAGTACTTC. It translates to CASSLSGQGRLYEQYF. Full variable domain (remainder filled in from reference TRBV28 and TRBJ2-7): DVKVTQSSRYLVKRTGEKVFLECVQDMDHENMFWYRQDPGLGLRLIYFSYDVKMKEKGDIPEGYSVSREKKERFSLILESASTNQTSMYLCASSLSGQGRLYEQYFGPGTRLTVT.